This record concerns one T cell receptor beta chain sequence. These data belong to a study of T cell changes during pregnancy in multiple sclerosis. Generated by immunoSEQ multiplex PCR, the TCRdb table keeps only in-frame clones and is missing some. Among approximately 38,000 clones listed, around 94% were seen once. V lost 2 bases and J 1 base, leaving 8 bases between the germline ends. This CDR3 has 14 residues. In germline, CDR1 is MNHEY, CDR2 SVGAGI. The chain is built from TRBV6-5 and TRBJ2-5, with D possibly matching TRBD1 (5 bases). Here the sequenced sample was peripheral blood, taken in the third trimester of pregnancy. The clonotype was recovered from a female donor with multiple sclerosis, enrolled in a pregnancy study. CDR3 protein: CASSYGQGQETQYF. CDR3 in DNA: TGTGCCAGCAGTTACGGCCAGGGCCAAGAGACCCAGTACTTC.